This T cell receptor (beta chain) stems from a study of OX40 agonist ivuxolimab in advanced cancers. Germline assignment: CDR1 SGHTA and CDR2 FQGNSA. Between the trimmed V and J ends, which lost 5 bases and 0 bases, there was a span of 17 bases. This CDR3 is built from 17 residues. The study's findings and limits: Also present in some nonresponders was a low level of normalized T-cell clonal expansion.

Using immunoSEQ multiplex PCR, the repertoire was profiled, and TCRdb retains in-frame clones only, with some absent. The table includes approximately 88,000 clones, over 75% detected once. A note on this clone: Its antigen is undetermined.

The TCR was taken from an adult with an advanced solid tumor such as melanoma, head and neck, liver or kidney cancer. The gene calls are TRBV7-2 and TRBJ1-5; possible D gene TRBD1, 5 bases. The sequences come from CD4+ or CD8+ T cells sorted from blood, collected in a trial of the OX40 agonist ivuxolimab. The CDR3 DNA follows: TGTGCCAGCAGCCCACGGACGGGGGTTTATAGCAATCAGCCCCAGCATTTT. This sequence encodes CASSPRTGVYSNQPQHF. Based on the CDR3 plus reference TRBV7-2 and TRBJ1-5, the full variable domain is GAGVSQSPSNKVTEKGKDVELRCDPISGHTALYWYRQSLGQGLEFLIYFQGNSAPDKSGLPSDRFSAERTGGSVSTLTIQRTQQEDSAVYLCASSPRTGVYSNQPQHFGDGTRLSIL.